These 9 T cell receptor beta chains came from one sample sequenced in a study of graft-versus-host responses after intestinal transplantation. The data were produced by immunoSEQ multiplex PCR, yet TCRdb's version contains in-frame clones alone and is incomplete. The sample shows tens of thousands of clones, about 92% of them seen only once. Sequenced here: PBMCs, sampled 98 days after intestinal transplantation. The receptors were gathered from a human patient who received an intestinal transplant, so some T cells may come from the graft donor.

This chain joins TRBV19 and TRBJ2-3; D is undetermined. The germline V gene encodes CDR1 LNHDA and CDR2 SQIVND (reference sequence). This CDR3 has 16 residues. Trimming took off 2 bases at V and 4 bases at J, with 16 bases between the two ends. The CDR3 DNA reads TGTGCCAGTAGTATAAGGAAGGCCCTGAAATCAGATACGCAGTATTTT. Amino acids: CASSIRKALKSDTQYF. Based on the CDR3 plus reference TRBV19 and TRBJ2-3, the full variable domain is DGGITQSPKYLFRKEGQNVTLSCEQNLNHDAMYWYRQDPGQGLRLIYYSQIVNDFQKGDIAEGYSVSREKKESFPLTVTSAQKNPTAFYLCASSIRKALKSDTQYFGPGTRLTVL.

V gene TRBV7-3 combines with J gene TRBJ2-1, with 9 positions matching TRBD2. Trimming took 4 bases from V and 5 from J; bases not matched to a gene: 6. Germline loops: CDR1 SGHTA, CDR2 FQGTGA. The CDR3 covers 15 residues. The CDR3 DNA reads TGTGCCAGCAGCTCCGGACTAGCGCGACACAATGAGCAGTTCTTC. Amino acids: CASSSGLARHNEQFF.

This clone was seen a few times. The CDR3 DNA follows: TGTGCCAGCAGTTACGGGGGGGGCAATCAGCCCCAGCATTTT. This codes for CASSYGGGNQPQHF. The chain couples TRBV6-5 to TRBJ1-5, with D possibly being TRBD1 (5 bases). CDR3 size: 14 residues. The germline CDR1 and CDR2 sequences are MNHEY and SVGAGI. V lost 2 bases, J lost 2 bases, and 7 bases lay in between.

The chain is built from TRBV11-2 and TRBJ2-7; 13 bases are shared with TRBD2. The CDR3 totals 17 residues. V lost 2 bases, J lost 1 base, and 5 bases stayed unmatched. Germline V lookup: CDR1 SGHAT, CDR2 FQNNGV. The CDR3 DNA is TGTGCCAGCAGCTTAACTAGCGGGGGGGCGGTATCCTACGAGCAGTACTTC. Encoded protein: CASSLTSGGAVSYEQYF.

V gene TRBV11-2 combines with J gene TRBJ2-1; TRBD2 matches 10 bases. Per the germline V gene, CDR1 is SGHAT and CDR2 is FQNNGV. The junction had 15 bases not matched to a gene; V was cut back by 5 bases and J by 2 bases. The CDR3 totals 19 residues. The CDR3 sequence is CASSQRTSGVTTPYNEQFF. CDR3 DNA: TGTGCCAGCAGCCAAAGGACTAGCGGAGTGACCACCCCCTACAATGAGCAGTTCTTC.

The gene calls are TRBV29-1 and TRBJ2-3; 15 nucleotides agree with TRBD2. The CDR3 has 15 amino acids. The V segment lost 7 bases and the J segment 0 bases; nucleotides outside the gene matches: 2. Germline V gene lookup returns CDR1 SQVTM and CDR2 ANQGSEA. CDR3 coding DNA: TGCAGCGGGACTAGCGGGAGGGCTAGCACAGATACGCAGTATTTT. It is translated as CSGTSGRASTDTQYF.

This chain's CDR3 is CASSSDRGLAGELFF. CDR3 bases: TGCGCCAGCAGCTCCGACAGGGGGCTAGCCGGGGAGCTGTTTTTT. J is TRBJ2-2 and V is TRBV5-1, with TRBD1 identical over 10 bases. The trim removed 3 bases at V and 6 bases at J, leaving 5 bases unmatched. The CDR3 covers 15 residues. Germline CDR1 and CDR2: SGHRS and YFSETQ.

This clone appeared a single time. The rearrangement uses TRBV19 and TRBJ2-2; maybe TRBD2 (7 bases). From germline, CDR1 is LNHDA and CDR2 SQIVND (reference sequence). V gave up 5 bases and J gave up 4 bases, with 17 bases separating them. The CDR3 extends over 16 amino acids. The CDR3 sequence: CASSPRGGVGTGELFF. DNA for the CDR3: TGTGCCAGTAGTCCCCGAGGGGGGGTGGGCACCGGGGAGCTGTTTTTT.

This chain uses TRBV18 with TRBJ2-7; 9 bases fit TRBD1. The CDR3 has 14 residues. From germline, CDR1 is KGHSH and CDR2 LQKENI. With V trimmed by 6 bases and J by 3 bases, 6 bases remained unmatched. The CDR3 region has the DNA TGTGCCAGCTCGGCACAGGGGGCAAGCTACGAGCAGTACTTC. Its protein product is CASSAQGASYEQYF. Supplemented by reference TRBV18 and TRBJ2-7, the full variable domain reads NAGVMQNPRHLVRRRGQEARLRCSPMKGHSHVYWYRQLPEEGLKFMVYLQKENIIDESGMPKERFSAEFPKEGPSILRIQQVVRGDSAAYFCASSAQGASYEQYFGPGTRLTVT.